The 7 T cell receptor beta chains below come from one sample, sequenced in a study of shared clonotypes between healthy human individuals. TCRdb's copy holds only in-frame clones and misses some; the assay was immunoSEQ multiplex PCR. The profile shows roughly 500,000 clones, about 76% of them singletons. Sequencing used PBMCs. The receptor set was obtained from a woman between 40 and 55 years old in good health. Some clones in this sample may be carry-over from other donors' samples.

Points on this clone: This sample includes further DNA sequences coding for the same CDR3. The chain recombines TRBV9 with TRBJ2-5; the match to TRBD2 covers 15 bases. The germline V gene has CDR1 SGDLS and CDR2 YYNGEE. Trimming removed 0 bases from V and 4 bases from J; junction bases left unmatched: 4. The CDR3 runs to 17 residues. CDR3 sequence: CASSVEGLAGGGETQYF. CDR3 bases: TGTGCCAGCAGCGTAGAGGGACTAGCGGGAGGAGGAGAGACCCAGTACTTC. Drawing the rest from reference TRBV9 and TRBJ2-5, the complete variable domain is DSGVTQTPKHLITATGQRVTLRCSPRSGDLSVYWYQQSLDQGLQFLIQYYNGEERAKGNILERFSAQQFPDLHSELNLSSLELGDSALYFCASSVEGLAGGGETQYFGPGTRLLVL.

The gene calls are TRBV6-6 and TRBJ2-3; TRBD2 aligns across 9 bases. The V segment lost 5 bases and the J segment 4 bases; nucleotides outside the gene matches: 7. The CDR3 has 15 residues. Germline V lookup: CDR1 MNHNY, CDR2 SVGAGI (reference sequence). The CDR3 DNA sequence: TGTGCCAGCAGTGGGGCGGGAGGGCTCGCAGATACGCAGTATTTT. Translating gives CASSGAGGLADTQYF.

The gene calls are TRBV27 and TRBJ2-2; 7 nucleotides match TRBD1. The CDR3 covers 13 residues. The germline gives CDR1 MNHEY, CDR2 SMNVEV (reference sequence). The trim removed 7 bases at V and 7 bases at J, leaving 6 bases unmatched. This chain's CDR3 is CASTDRAVGELFF. Written as DNA, the CDR3 is TGTGCCAGCACTGACAGGGCGGTCGGGGAGCTGTTTTTT.

This clone has only a few counts. This chain connects TRBV7-9 to TRBJ1-1; tentatively, D is TRBD1 (5 bases). Trimming shortened V by 5 bases and J by 3 bases, and 16 bases separated the two germline ends. CDR3 length: 15 amino acids. Looked up from germline, CDR1 is SEHNR and CDR2 is FQNEAQ (reference sequence). The CDR3: CASSRLGQGDTEAFF. In DNA, the CDR3 is TGTGCCAGCAGCCGATTAGGGCAGGGTGACACTGAAGCTTTCTTT.

CDR3: CASSYSTRDTQYF. The CDR3 DNA reads TGTGCCAGCAGTTACTCGACCAGAGATACGCAGTATTTT. The chain uses TRBV6-6 and TRBJ2-3; D not certain. This CDR3 region has 13 residues. V dropped 0 bases and J dropped 5 bases, with 6 bases sitting between them. Germline CDR1 is MNHNY and CDR2 is SVGAGI (reference sequence).

This chain uses TRBV7-9 with TRBJ1-3; D is unclear. CDR1 SEHNR and CDR2 FQNEAQ come from the germline V gene (reference sequence). This CDR3 has 12 residues. The ends were cut back, 6 bases at V and 1 base at J, with 4 bases in the middle. The CDR3 reads CASSYSGNTIYF. The CDR3 DNA is TGTGCCAGCAGTTATTCTGGAAACACCATATATTTT. The full variable domain, with the rest looked up from reference TRBV7-9 and TRBJ1-3, is DTGVSQNPRHKITKRGQNVTFRCDPISEHNRLYWYRQTLGQGPEFLTYFQNEAQLEKSRLLSDRFSAERPKGSFSTLEIQRTEQGDSAMYLCASSYSGNTIYFGEGSWLTVV.

The V and J genes are TRBV7-7 and TRBJ2-2, with D perhaps matching TRBD2 (6 bases). The CDR3 is made up of 16 amino acids. V lost 5 bases and J 7 bases, leaving 20 bases between the germline ends. Germline CDR1 and CDR2: SSHAT and FNYEAQ (reference sequence). The CDR3 region has the DNA TGTGCCAGCAGCGCCTCGAAAGGGACTGAACACGGGGAGCTGTTTTTT. Protein product: CASSASKGTEHGELFF.